Listed here are 3 T cell receptor beta chains from one sample, sequenced in a study of T cell responses to AZD1222 COVID-19 vaccine. Profiled with immunoSEQ multiplex PCR; TCRdb holds only in-frame clones, not every one. The sample includes some 64,000 clones, about nine tenths of them seen just once. The specimen was peripheral blood, collected 28 days after the second dose of the MenACWY control vaccine. These receptors were taken from an adult who received the MenACWY meningococcal vaccine as a control.

This rearrangement joins TRBV9 to TRBJ2-2, with 9 bases matching TRBD2. The CDR3 length is 17 residues. V dropped 0 bases and J dropped 5; count of bases not matched to a gene: 8. Germline-derived CDR1 and CDR2 are SGDLS and YYNGEE. CDR3 sequence reads: CASSVGVGGRGTGELFF. The CDR3, as DNA: TGTGCCAGCAGCGTAGGAGTTGGCGGGAGGGGAACCGGGGAGCTGTTTTTT.

The chain carries TRBV5-4 and TRBJ1-2; 8 bases are a match to TRBD1. J lost 7 bases, V lost 1 base, and 6 bases had no gene match. CDR1 is SGHNT and CDR2 is YYREEE in the germline V gene (reference sequence). CDR3 length: 14 amino acids. Here the CDR3 DNA reads TGTGCCAGCAGCTTGCGAGGACAGGGTCGTGGCTACACCTTC. It codes for CASSLRGQGRGYTF.

V is TRBV7-2 and J is TRBJ1-4; D is ambiguous. This CDR3 has 14 residues. Germline V gene sequence: CDR1 SGHTA, CDR2 FQGNSA. The V gene lost 4 bases and the J gene lost 7 bases, with 13 bases spanning the gap. In DNA, the CDR3 is TGTGCCAGCAGCTCAACCCGGGGAACTGAAAAACTGTTTTTT. Its translation: CASSSTRGTEKLFF.